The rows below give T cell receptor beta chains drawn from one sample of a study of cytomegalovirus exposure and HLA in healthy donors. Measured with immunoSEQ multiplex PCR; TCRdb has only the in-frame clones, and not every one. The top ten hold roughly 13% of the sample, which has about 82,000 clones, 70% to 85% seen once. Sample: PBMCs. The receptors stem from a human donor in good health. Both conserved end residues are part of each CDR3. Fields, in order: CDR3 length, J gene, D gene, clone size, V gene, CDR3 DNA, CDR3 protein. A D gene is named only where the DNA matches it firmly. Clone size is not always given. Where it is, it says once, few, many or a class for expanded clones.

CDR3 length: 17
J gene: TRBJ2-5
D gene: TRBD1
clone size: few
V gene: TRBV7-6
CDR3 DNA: TGTGCCAGCAGCAGACCGGGAACAGGGGGATTAAGGGAGACCCAGTACTTC
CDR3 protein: CASSRPGTGGLRETQYF

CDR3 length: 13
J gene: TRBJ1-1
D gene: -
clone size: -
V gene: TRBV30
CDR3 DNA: TGTGCCTGGACCCAGACAGGGAACACTGAAGCTTTCTTT
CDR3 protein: CAWTQTGNTEAFF

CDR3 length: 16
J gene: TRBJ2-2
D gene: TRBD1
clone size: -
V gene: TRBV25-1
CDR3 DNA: TGTGCCAGCAGTGAGATCGGACAGGGAGAAACCGGGGAGCTGTTTTTT
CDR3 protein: CASSEIGQGETGELFF

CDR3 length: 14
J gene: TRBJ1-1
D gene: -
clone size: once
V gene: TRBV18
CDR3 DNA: TGTGCCAGCTCAACGGGGGGAGGGAGCACTGAAGCTTTCTTT
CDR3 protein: CASSTGGGSTEAFF

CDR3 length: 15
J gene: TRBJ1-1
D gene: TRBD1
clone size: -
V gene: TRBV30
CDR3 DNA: TGTGCCTGGAGGCAGGGGGCATCGGGTGGCACTGAAGCTTTCTTT
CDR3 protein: CAWRQGASGGTEAFF

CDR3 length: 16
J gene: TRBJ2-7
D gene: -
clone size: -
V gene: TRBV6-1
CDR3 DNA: TGTGCCAGCAGTGAAGCGCGCACTAGCCGACCCTACGAGCAGTACTTC
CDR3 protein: CASSEARTSRPYEQYF

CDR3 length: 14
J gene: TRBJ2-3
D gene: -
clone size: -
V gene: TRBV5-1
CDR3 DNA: TGCGCCAGCAGCCTTTGGGGGGGCACAGATACGCAGTATTTT
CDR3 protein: CASSLWGGTDTQYF

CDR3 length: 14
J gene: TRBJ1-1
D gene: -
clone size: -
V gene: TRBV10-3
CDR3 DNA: TGTGCCATCAGCTTCGACAGGACAATTGCTGAAGCTTTCTTT
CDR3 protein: CAISFDRTIAEAFF

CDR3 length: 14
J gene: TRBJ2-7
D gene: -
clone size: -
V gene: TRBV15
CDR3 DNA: TGTGCCACCAGCCCCCGCAGAAGCTCCTACGAGCAGTACTTC
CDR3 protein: CATSPRRSSYEQYF

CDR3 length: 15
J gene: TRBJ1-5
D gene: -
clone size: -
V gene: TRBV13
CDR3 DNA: TGTGCCAGCAGCCGAAGACAGTTTAGCAATCAGCCCCAGCATTTT
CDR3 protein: CASSRRQFSNQPQHF

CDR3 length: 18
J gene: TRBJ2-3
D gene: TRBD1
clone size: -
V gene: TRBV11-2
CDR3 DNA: TGTGCCAGCACCCCTTCCGTAGGGGACAGGGAGGCCACAGATACGCAGTATTTT
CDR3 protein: CASTPSVGDREATDTQYF

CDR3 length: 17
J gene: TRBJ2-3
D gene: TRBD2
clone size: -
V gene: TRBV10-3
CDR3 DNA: TGTGCCATCAGTGACTTCCTAGCGGGGGGTTACACAGATACGCAGTATTTT
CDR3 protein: CAISDFLAGGYTDTQYF

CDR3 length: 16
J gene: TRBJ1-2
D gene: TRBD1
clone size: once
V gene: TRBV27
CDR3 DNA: TGTGCCAGCAGTTATTCCGGGACAGCGACGAACTATGGCTACACCTTC
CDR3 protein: CASSYSGTATNYGYTF

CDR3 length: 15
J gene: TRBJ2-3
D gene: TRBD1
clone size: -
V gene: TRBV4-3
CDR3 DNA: TGCGCCAGCAGCCCCGGACAGGGGGCGGGGGATACGCAGTATTTT
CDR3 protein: CASSPGQGAGDTQYF

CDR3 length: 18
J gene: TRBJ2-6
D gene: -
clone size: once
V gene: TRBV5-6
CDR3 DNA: TGTGCCAGCAGCTTGTGGCGGACTAACGCCCCTGGGGCCAACGTCCTGACTTTC
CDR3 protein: CASSLWRTNAPGANVLTF

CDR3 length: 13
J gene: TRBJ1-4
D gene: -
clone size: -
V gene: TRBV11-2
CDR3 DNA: TGTGCCAGCAGCTTAGGAGGAGATGAAAAACTGTTTTTT
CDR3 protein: CASSLGGDEKLFF

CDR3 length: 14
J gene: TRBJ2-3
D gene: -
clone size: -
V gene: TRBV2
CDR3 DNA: TGTGCCAGCAGTTCCAATGGGCTCACAGATACGCAGTATTTT
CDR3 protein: CASSSNGLTDTQYF

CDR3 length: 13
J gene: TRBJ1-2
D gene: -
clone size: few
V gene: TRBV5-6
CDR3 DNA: TGTGCCAGCAGCTTGGGACAGAAGTATGGCTACCCCTTC
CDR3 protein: CASSLGQKYGYPF

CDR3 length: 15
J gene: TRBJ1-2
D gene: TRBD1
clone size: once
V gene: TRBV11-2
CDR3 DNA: TGTGCCAGCAGCTTAGGAGGGACAGGGTACTATGGCTACACCTTC
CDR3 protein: CASSLGGTGYYGYTF

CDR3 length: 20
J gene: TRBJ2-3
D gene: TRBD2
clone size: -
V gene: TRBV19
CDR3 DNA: TGTGCCAGTAGTATGAAAGGGACTAGCGGGGGGTCGGGCGGCACAGATACGCAGTATTTT
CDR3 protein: CASSMKGTSGGSGGTDTQYF

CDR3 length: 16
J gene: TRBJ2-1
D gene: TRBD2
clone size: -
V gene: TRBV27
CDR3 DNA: TGTGCCAGCAGACCCACTAGCGGGGTGGCGGGGAATGAGCAGTTCTTC
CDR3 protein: CASRPTSGVAGNEQFF

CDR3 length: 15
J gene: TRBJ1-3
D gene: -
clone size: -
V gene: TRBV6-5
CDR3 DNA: TGTGCCAGCAGTAGCAGGGGAGGGCCTGGAAACACCATATATTTT
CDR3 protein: CASSSRGGPGNTIYF

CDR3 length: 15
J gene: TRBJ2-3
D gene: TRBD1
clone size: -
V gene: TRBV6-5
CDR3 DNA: TGTGCCAGCAGTTACCCAGGGACAGGTGGAGATACGCAGTATTTT
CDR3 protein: CASSYPGTGGDTQYF

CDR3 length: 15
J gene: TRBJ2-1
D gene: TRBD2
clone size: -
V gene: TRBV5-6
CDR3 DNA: TGTGCCAGCAGAGAACTAGCGGGGGGGAAGGATGAGCAGTTCTTC
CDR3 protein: CASRELAGGKDEQFF

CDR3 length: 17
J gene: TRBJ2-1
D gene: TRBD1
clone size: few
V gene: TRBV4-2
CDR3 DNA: TGTGCCAGCAGCCATTACCCGGGACAGGGTAATTACAATGAGCAGTTCTTC
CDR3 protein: CASSHYPGQGNYNEQFF

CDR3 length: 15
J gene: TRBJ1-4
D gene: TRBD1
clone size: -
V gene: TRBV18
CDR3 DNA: TGTGCCAGCTCACCGGTCGGACAGGAGGGTGAAAAACTGTTTTTT
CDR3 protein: CASSPVGQEGEKLFF

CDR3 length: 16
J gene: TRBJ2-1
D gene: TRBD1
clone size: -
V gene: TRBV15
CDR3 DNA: TGTGCCACCAGCAGATCAGGGGGACAGCTATACAATGAGCAGTTCTTC
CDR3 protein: CATSRSGGQLYNEQFF

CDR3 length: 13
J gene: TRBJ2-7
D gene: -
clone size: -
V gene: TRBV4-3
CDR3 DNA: TGCGCCAGCAGCCAAGAAAACGGTTACGAGCAGTACTTC
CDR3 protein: CASSQENGYEQYF